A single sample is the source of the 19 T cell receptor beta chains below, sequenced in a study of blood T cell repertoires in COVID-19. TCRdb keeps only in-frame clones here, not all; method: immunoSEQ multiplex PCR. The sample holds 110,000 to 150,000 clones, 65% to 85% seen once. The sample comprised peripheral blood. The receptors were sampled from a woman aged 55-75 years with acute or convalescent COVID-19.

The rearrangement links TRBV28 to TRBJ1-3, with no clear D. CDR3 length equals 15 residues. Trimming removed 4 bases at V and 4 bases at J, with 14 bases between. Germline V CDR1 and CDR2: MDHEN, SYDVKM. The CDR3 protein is CASSSDARGGNTIYF. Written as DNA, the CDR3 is TGTGCCAGCAGTTCGGATGCCCGGGGAGGAAACACCATATATTTT.

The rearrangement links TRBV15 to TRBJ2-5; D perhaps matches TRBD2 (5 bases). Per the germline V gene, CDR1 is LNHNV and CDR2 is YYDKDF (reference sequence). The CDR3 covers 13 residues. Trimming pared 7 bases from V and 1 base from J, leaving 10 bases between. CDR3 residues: CATNGVGQETQYF. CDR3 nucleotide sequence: TGTGCCACCAACGGGGTCGGCCAAGAGACCCAGTACTTC.

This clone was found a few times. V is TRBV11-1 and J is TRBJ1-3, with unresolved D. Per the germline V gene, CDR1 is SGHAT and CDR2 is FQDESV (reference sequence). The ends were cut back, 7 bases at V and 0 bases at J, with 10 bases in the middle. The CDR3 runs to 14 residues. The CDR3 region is CASKLRGSGNTIYF. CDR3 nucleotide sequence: TGTGCCAGCAAACTGCGAGGCTCTGGAAACACCATATATTTT.

The CDR3 nucleotides are TGTGCCAGCGGGCAACTAGCGGGAGCTATTGAGCAGTTCTTC. This gives the protein CASGQLAGAIEQFF. The chain joins TRBV6-5 to TRBJ2-1, with 11 bases that match TRBD2. Germline CDR1 and CDR2: MNHEY and SVGAGI. The CDR3 has 14 residues. The trim removed 8 bases at V and 9 bases at J, leaving 9 bases unmatched.

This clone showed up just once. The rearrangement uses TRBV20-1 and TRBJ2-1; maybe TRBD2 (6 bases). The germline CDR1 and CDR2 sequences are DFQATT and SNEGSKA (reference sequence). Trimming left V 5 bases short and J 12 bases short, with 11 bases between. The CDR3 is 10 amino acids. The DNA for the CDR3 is TGCAGTGCTTTTACTAGCCGGCAGTTCTTC. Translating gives CSAFTSRQFF.

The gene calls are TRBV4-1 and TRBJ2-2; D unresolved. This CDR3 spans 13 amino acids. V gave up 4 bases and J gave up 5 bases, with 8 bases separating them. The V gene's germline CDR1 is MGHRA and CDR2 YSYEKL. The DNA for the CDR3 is TGCGCCAGCAGCCGCATTCTAACCGGGGAGCTGTTTTTT. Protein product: CASSRILTGELFF.

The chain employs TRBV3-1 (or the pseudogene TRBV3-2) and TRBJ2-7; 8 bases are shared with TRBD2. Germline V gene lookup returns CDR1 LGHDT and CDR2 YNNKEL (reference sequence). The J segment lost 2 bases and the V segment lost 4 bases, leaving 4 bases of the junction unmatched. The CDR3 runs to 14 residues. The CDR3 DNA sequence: TGTGCCAGCAGCCTAAGCGGGAGCGCCTACGAGCAGTACTTC. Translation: CASSLSGSAYEQYF.

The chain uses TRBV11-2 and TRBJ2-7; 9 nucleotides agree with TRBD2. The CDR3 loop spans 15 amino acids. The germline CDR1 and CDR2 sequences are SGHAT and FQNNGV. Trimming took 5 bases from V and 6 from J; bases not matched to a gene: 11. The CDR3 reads CASSHSGRGFSEQYF. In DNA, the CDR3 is TGTGCCAGCAGCCATAGCGGGAGAGGCTTTAGCGAGCAGTACTTC.

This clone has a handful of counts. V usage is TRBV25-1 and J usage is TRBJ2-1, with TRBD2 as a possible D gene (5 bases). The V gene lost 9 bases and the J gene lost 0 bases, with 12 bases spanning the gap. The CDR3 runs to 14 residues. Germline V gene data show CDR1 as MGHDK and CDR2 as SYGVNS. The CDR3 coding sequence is TGTGCCAGTTTAGGGAGTTACTCCTACAATGAGCAGTTCTTC. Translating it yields CASLGSYSYNEQFF. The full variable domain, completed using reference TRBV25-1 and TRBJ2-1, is EADIYQTPRYLVIGTGKKITLECSQTMGHDKMYWYQQDPGMELHLIHYSYGVNSTEKGDLSSESTVSRIRTEHFPLTLESARPSHTSQYLCASLGSYSYNEQFFGPGTRLTVL.

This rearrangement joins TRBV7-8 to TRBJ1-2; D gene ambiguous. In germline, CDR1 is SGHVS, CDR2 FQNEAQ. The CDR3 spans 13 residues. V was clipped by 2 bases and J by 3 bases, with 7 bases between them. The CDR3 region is CASSLTRYYGYTF. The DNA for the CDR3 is TGTGCCAGCAGCTTAACCAGATACTATGGCTACACCTTC. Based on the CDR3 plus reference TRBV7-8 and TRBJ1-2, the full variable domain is GAGVSQSPRYKVAKRGQDVALRCDPISGHVSLFWYQQALGQGPEFLTYFQNEAQLDKSGLPSDRFFAERPEGSVSTLKIQRTQQEDSAVYLCASSLTRYYGYTFGSGTRLTVV.

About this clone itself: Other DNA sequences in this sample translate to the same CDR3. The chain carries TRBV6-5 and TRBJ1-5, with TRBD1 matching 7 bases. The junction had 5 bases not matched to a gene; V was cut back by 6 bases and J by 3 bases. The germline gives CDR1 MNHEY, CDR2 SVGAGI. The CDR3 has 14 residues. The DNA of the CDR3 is TGTGCCAGCAGACCCGGGACAGCCAATCAGCCCCAGCATTTT. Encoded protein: CASRPGTANQPQHF.

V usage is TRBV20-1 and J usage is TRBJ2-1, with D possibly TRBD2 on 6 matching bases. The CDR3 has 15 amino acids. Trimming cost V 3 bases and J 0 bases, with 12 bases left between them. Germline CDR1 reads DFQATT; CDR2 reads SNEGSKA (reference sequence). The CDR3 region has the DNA TGCAGTGCTAGTGCAGCGGGTGCCTCCTACAATGAGCAGTTCTTC. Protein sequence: CSASAAGASYNEQFF.

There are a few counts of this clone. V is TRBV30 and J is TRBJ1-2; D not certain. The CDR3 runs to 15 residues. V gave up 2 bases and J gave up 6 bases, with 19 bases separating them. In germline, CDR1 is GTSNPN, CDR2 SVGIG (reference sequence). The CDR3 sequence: CAWSNTGWTEDGYTF. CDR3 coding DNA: TGTGCCTGGAGTAATACTGGGTGGACGGAGGATGGCTACACCTTC.

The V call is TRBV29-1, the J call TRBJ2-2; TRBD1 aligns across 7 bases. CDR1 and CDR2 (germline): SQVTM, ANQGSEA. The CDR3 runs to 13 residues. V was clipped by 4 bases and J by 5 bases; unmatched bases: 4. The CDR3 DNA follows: TGCAGCGTTGTAACAGGGGCAACCGGGGAGCTGTTTTTT. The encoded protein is CSVVTGATGELFF.

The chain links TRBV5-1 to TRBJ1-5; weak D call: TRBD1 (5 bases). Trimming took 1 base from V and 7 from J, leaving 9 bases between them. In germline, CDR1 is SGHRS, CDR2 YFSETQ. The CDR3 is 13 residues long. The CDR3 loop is CASSLSQGQPQHF. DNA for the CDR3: TGCGCCAGCAGCTTGTCCCAGGGACAGCCCCAGCATTTT.

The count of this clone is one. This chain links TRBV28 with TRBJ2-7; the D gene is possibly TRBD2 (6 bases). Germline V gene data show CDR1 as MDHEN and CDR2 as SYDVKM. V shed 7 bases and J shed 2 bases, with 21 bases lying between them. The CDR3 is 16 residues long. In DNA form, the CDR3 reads TGTGCCAGCACTCTGGGTGGGGGGAGGTTTACCTACGAGCAGTACTTC. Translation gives CASTLGGGRFTYEQYF.

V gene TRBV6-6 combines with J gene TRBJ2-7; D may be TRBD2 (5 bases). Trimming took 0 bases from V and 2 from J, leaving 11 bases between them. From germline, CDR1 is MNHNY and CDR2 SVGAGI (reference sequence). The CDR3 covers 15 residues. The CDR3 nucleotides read TGTGCCAGCAGTTACTCCCGGGGTGGGGCCTACGAGCAGTACTTC. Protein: CASSYSRGGAYEQYF.

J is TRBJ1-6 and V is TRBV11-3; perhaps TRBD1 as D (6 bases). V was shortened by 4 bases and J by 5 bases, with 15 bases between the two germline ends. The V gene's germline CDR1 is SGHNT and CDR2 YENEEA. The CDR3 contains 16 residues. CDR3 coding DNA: TGTGCCAGCAGCTCCCGGGGGGGGGCGGATAATTCACCCCTCCACTTT. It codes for CASSSRGGADNSPLHF.

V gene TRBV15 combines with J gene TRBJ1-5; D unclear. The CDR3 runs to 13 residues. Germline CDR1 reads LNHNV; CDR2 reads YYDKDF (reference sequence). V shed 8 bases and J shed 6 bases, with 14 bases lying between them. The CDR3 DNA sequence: TGTGCCACCGCGGGTCGGCGGGCTCAGCCCCAGCATTTT. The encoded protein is CATAGRRAQPQHF.